This T cell receptor beta chain was sequenced during a study of cytomegalovirus exposure and HLA in healthy donors. This clone is a singleton in its sample. The PCR ran on 60 Vbeta and 13 Jbeta primers. TCRdb keeps only in-frame clones here, not all; method: immunoSEQ multiplex PCR. The data show some 110,000 clones, around three quarters seen once. Germline lookup yields CDR1 GTSNPN and CDR2 SVGIG (reference sequence). CDR3 length: 13 amino acids. The V and J ends lost 4 bases and 2 bases respectively, with 11 bases between them. Sequencing input: PBMCs. This chain uses TRBV30 with TRBJ1-1; no reliable D call. The clonotype was recovered from a woman aged 25 to 45 in good health and CMV-seronegative. In DNA form, the CDR3 reads TGTGCCTGGAATAGGCAGGTTAACACTGAAGCTTTCTTT. This codes for CAWNRQVNTEAFF.